These 13 T cell receptor beta chains were all obtained from the same sample, sequenced in a study of vaccination and CD4 T cells after COVID-19. MiXCR was run by TCRdb on the PCR reads, yielding one entry per CDR3 protein. Among approximately 23,000 distinct CDR3 sequences, under 60% were seen once, and the ten largest hold approximately 0.99%. The starting material was CD4+ T cells from blood, obtained before SARS-CoV-2 vaccination. The receptors shown here come from a human donor who had recovered from COVID-19.

The chain carries TRBV20-1 and TRBJ1-1, with 8 bases lining up with TRBD1. After removal of 1 base from V and 8 bases from J, the junction contained 3 bases not matched to a gene. Looked up from germline, CDR1 is DFQATT and CDR2 is SNEGSKA (reference sequence). The CDR3 runs to 12 residues. The CDR3 sequence is CSARGTGKEAFF. The CDR3 region has the DNA TGCAGTGCTAGAGGGACAGGGAAAGAAGCTTTCTTT.

The J gene is TRBJ2-5, the V gene TRBV14; weak D call: TRBD2 (5 bases). This CDR3 spans 14 amino acids. The V end lost 1 base, the J end lost 4 bases, and 10 bases lay between the germline ends. CDR1 SGHDN and CDR2 FVKESK come from the germline V gene. DNA of the CDR3: TGTGCCAGCAGCCAAGTAATCGGAGGAGAGACCCAGTACTTC. It is translated as CASSQVIGGETQYF.

The chain employs TRBV6-1 and TRBJ2-1; 9 bases map to TRBD1. Germline loops: CDR1 MNHNS, CDR2 SASEGT. V trimming: 6 bases; J trimming: 3 bases; junction bases outside the gene matches: 12. CDR3 length equals 17 residues. The CDR3 coding sequence is TGTGCCAGCAGGTCCGGGACAGGGATTAGGGGCTACAATGAGCAGTTCTTC. As protein: CASRSGTGIRGYNEQFF.

In this sample, this clonotype turned up a few times. The rearrangement uses TRBV2 and TRBJ2-4; 10 nucleotides match TRBD2. CDR1 and CDR2 from the germline V gene are SNHLY and FYNNEI. V lost 2 bases to trimming and J lost 4 bases; unmatched junction nucleotides: 5. The CDR3 consists of 16 residues. The CDR3 loop reads CASSELETSGKNIQYF. The CDR3 DNA reads as TGTGCCAGCAGTGAACTCGAGACTAGCGGGAAAAACATTCAGTACTTC. The whole variable domain, remainder taken from reference TRBV2 and TRBJ2-4, is EPEVTQTPSHQVTQMGQEVILRCVPISNHLYFYWYRQILGQKVEFLVSFYNNEISEKSEIFDDQFSVERPDGSNFTLKIRSTKLEDSAMYFCASSELETSGKNIQYFGAGTRLSVL.

The chain links TRBV7-9 to TRBJ2-1, with TRBD2 matching over 8 bases. The CDR3 is 16 amino acids. J gave up 4 bases and V 5 bases, and 10 bases lay outside the gene matches. Germline V CDR1 and CDR2: SEHNR, FQNEAQ (reference sequence). Written as DNA, the CDR3 is TGTGCCAGCAGCGAGCGGGGGCTTACTAGTTACAATGAGCAGTTCTTC. The encoded protein is CASSERGLTSYNEQFF. Full variable domain (remainder filled in from reference TRBV7-9 and TRBJ2-1): DTGVSQNPRHKITKRGQNVTFRCDPISEHNRLYWYRQTLGQGPEFLTYFQNEAQLEKSRLLSDRFSAERPKGSFSTLEIQRTEQGDSAMYLCASSERGLTSYNEQFFGPGTRLTVL.

CDR3 sequence: CASTNLQGRGPQGYTF. The CDR3 nucleotides read TGTGCCAGTACCAACCTCCAGGGGAGGGGGCCTCAGGGCTACACCTTC. The rearrangement uses TRBV19 and TRBJ1-2, with 7 nucleotides matching TRBD1. Germline V gives CDR1 LNHDA, CDR2 SQIVND (reference sequence). Losses at the gene ends were 7 bases for V and 8 bases for J; bases not matched to a gene: 19. The CDR3 has 16 residues. Full variable domain (outside the CDR3, taken from reference TRBV19 and TRBJ1-2): DGGITQSPKYLFRKEGQNVTLSCEQNLNHDAMYWYRQDPGQGLRLIYYSQIVNDFQKGDIAEGYSVSREKKESFPLTVTSAQKNPTAFYLCASTNLQGRGPQGYTFGSGTRLTVV.

This chain joins TRBV20-1 and TRBJ2-3; 8 bases match TRBD2. The CDR3 covers 18 residues. V was pared by 6 bases and J by 0 bases, with 17 bases of the junction left unmatched. CDR1 is DFQATT, CDR2 SNEGSKA, per germline (reference sequence). The CDR3 region is CSAELTQGLAPSTDTQYF. Written as DNA, the CDR3 is TGCAGTGCCGAGCTGACCCAAGGACTAGCCCCTAGCACAGATACGCAGTATTTT.

This clonotype was observed a handful of times. The gene calls are TRBV6-1 and TRBJ1-2, with a possible D match to TRBD1 (5 bases). V gave up 5 bases and J gave up 6 bases, with 13 bases separating them. This CDR3 is built from 13 residues. Germline CDR1 and CDR2: MNHNS and SASEGT. CDR3 DNA sequence: TGTGCCAGCAGTCGGGGGGTCAGGGATGGCTACACCTTC. Protein: CASSRGVRDGYTF.

This clonotype was counted between two and nine times. The chain links TRBV20-1 to TRBJ1-5, with TRBD1 matching over 8 bases. CDR3 length: 15 residues. Per the germline V gene, CDR1 is DFQATT and CDR2 is SNEGSKA (reference sequence). V shed 5 bases, J shed 3 bases, and the junction held 9 bases outside the gene matches. CDR3 DNA: TGCAGTGCTTTCACGGGACAGGTCTTCAATCAGCCCCAGCATTTT. This encodes CSAFTGQVFNQPQHF.

The rearrangement joins TRBV2 to TRBJ1-2; 10 bases agree with TRBD1. The CDR3 has 14 amino acids. The V and J ends lost 5 bases and 5 bases, in that order; junction bases with no gene match: 5. Germline V gene lookup returns CDR1 SNHLY and CDR2 FYNNEI. The CDR3 is CASSLDRGKYGYTF. CDR3 nucleotides: TGTGCCAGCAGTTTGGACAGGGGGAAGTATGGCTACACCTTC. Combining the CDR3 with reference TRBV2 and TRBJ1-2 gives the whole variable domain EPEVTQTPSHQVTQMGQEVILRCVPISNHLYFYWYRQILGQKVEFLVSFYNNEISEKSEIFDDQFSVERPDGSNFTLKIRSTKLEDSAMYFCASSLDRGKYGYTFGSGTRLTVV.

The chain is built from TRBV2 and TRBJ1-6; D gene ambiguous. V shed 1 base and J shed 7 bases, with 11 bases lying between them. This CDR3 spans 15 amino acids. Germline V lookup: CDR1 SNHLY, CDR2 FYNNEI. The chain's CDR3 is CASSEVVYSNSPLHF. The CDR3, as DNA: TGTGCCAGCAGTGAAGTGGTCTATTCAAATTCACCCCTCCACTTT.

The chain couples TRBV21-1 to TRBJ2-3. TRBV21-1 is classified as a pseudogene. The CDR3 loop spans 16 amino acids. The CDR3: CASSKAPRIYTDTQYF. CDR3 bases: TGTGCCAGCAGCAAAGCCCCCAGGATCTACACAGATACGCAGTATTTT.

This clonotype was seen only a few times. The chain couples TRBV2 to TRBJ2-1; TRBD2 is a possible D gene (6 bases). Germline V gene sequence: CDR1 SNHLY, CDR2 FYNNEI. V lost 3 bases, J lost 6 bases, and 12 bases lay in between. This CDR3 comprises 14 residues. The CDR3 here is CASSDSRTTNEQFF. The CDR3 nucleotides read TGTGCCAGCAGTGATAGTAGGACTACCAATGAGCAGTTCTTC.